The 27 T cell receptor beta chains below all came from one sample that was sequenced in a study of blood T cell repertoires in COVID-19. Method: immunoSEQ multiplex PCR; TCRdb's copy keeps in-frame clones and lacks some. The sample comprises more than 80,000 clones, about 83% of which are singletons, and roughly 8% rests with the top ten. Sequenced input: peripheral blood. The receptors originated from a man aged 45-60 years with active COVID-19.

For the CDR3, the DNA is TGTGCCACCAGCAGAGCCAGGAAAATGAACACTGAAGCTTTCTTT. It is translated as CATSRARKMNTEAFF. V usage is TRBV15 and J usage is TRBJ1-1; D uncertain. Germline-derived CDR1 and CDR2 are LNHNV and YYDKDF (reference sequence). The CDR3 sequence is 15 residues long. V gave up 1 base and J gave up 0 bases, with 9 bases separating them.

The rearrangement links TRBV7-2 to TRBJ2-7, with 9 bases lining up with TRBD2. With 3 bases clipped from V and 5 bases from J, the junction kept 2 bases outside the gene matches. The CDR3 runs to 13 residues. Germline lookup yields CDR1 SGHTA and CDR2 FQGNSA. Written as DNA, the CDR3 is TGTGCCAGCAGCTTTCTAGCGGGGAACGAGCAGTACTTC. Translated, it gives CASSFLAGNEQYF.

The gene calls are TRBV27 and TRBJ2-1, with TRBD2 matching over 12 bases. In germline, CDR1 is MNHEY, CDR2 SMNVEV (reference sequence). This CDR3 spans 15 amino acids. With 5 bases clipped from V and 5 bases from J, the junction kept 4 bases outside the gene matches. CDR3 in DNA: TGTGCCAGCAGTCTCACTAGCGGGGGGCACAATGAGCAGTTCTTC. Protein: CASSLTSGGHNEQFF.

The chain carries TRBV12-3 or TRBV12-4 and TRBJ2-2, with a weak D call TRBD1 (6 bases). The CDR3 has 13 residues. The V gene lost 3 bases and the J gene lost 8 bases, with 10 bases spanning the gap. DNA for the CDR3: TGTGCCAGCAGTTTCGCACAGGGTGGGGAGCTGTTTTTT. Residues: CASSFAQGGELFF.

V usage is TRBV15 and J usage is TRBJ2-3, with TRBD1 as a possible D gene (5 bases). Trimming stripped 1 base from V and 4 bases from J, with 15 bases between. Germline CDR1 is LNHNV and CDR2 is YYDKDF (reference sequence). This CDR3 has 16 amino acids. CDR3 bases: TGTGCCACCAGCAGAGGGGGCAGGGCGGTCGCAGATACGCAGTATTTT. As protein: CATSRGGRAVADTQYF.

This chain uses TRBV9 with TRBJ2-4; 8 nucleotides line up with TRBD2. V was clipped by 4 bases and J by 13 bases; unmatched bases: 16. Germline V lookup: CDR1 SGDLS, CDR2 YYNGEE. The CDR3 is made up of 15 amino acids. CDR3 in amino acids: CASSRSSSLLAGQYF. CDR3 nucleotide sequence: TGTGCCAGCAGCCGCAGTTCCAGCCTCTTAGCGGGGCAGTACTTC.

V is TRBV4-1 and J is TRBJ2-1; TRBD2 matches 9 bases. The germline V gene encodes CDR1 MGHRA and CDR2 YSYEKL. V lost 0 bases to trimming and J lost 8 bases; unmatched junction nucleotides: 14. This CDR3 spans 18 amino acids. The CDR3 nucleotides are TGCGCCAGCAGCCAAGATTACGCGGGAGGGGGGCCTGTCGATGAGCAGTTCTTC. Protein product: CASSQDYAGGGPVDEQFF.

To note about this clone: At the DNA level, this CDR3 is encoded by other sequences in the same sample as well. The V call is TRBV7-2, the J call TRBJ1-5; D might be TRBD1 (6 bases). The CDR3 has 13 amino acids. Trimming shortened V by 3 bases and J by 4 bases, and 7 bases separated the two germline ends. Germline CDR1 is SGHTA and CDR2 is FQGNSA. The CDR3 loop is CASSFQGNQPQHF. The CDR3 bases are TGTGCCAGCAGCTTTCAGGGGAATCAGCCCCAGCATTTT. Full variable domain (rest looked up from reference TRBV7-2 and TRBJ1-5): GAGVSQSPSNKVTEKGKDVELRCDPISGHTALYWYRQSLGQGLEFLIYFQGNSAPDKSGLPSDRFSAERTGGSVSTLTIQRTQQEDSAVYLCASSFQGNQPQHFGDGTRLSIL.

The chain couples TRBV7-8 to TRBJ2-7; 8 bases line up with TRBD1. J lost 4 bases, V lost 4 bases, and 9 bases had no gene match. The CDR3 loop spans 15 amino acids. Germline V gives CDR1 SGHVS, CDR2 FQNEAQ. The CDR3 protein is CASSSRTGPGYEQYF. CDR3 DNA sequence: TGTGCCAGCAGCTCCCGGACAGGGCCTGGATACGAGCAGTACTTC.

This clone was counted only a few times. The gene calls are TRBV7-2 and TRBJ1-1; D might be TRBD1 (5 bases). Trimming removed 5 bases at V and 5 bases at J, with 15 bases between. This CDR3 has 14 amino acids. Germline-derived CDR1 and CDR2 are SGHTA and FQGNSA. CDR3 amino acids: CASSPEAGWTEAFF. The DNA of the CDR3 is TGTGCCAGCAGCCCAGAGGCAGGGTGGACTGAAGCTTTCTTT.

This chain links TRBV9 with TRBJ2-2, with D perhaps TRBD1 (6 bases). This CDR3 is 14 amino acids long. V lost 4 bases to trimming and J lost 4 bases, with 11 bases between them. CDR1 is SGDLS and CDR2 is YYNGEE in the germline V gene. The CDR3 region has the DNA TGTGCCAGCAGCAGAGTAGGGGGCACCGGGGAGCTGTTTTTT. Translation gives CASSRVGGTGELFF. Variable domain in full (rest from reference TRBV9 and TRBJ2-2): DSGVTQTPKHLITATGQRVTLRCSPRSGDLSVYWYQQSLDQGLQFLIQYYNGEERAKGNILERFSAQQFPDLHSELNLSSLELGDSALYFCASSRVGGTGELFFGEGSRLTVL.

The genes are TRBV9 and TRBJ1-4; 11 bases map to TRBD1. The germline gives CDR1 SGDLS, CDR2 YYNGEE. The CDR3 has 15 amino acids. Trimming removed 4 bases from V and 7 bases from J; junction bases left unmatched: 6. The CDR3 DNA reads as TGTGCCAGCAGCACTCGGACAGGGGGCGTTGAAAAACTGTTTTTT. Translating it yields CASSTRTGGVEKLFF.

On this clone: The junction departs from germline at one end; a sequencing error may be responsible. The chain recombines TRBV6-5 with TRBJ1-1; 8 positions agree with TRBD1. This CDR3 has 11 amino acids. The germline V gene has CDR1 MNHEY and CDR2 SVGAGI. CDR3 sequence (DNA): TGTGCCAGCACCCAGGGGGCTGCGGAACTCTTT. It encodes CASTQGAAELF.

This rearrangement joins TRBV3-1 (or the pseudogene TRBV3-2) to TRBJ1-2; 12 nucleotides line up with TRBD1. The V segment lost 3 bases and the J segment 3 bases; nucleotides outside the gene matches: 8. Germline CDR1 LGHDT, CDR2 YNNKEL (reference sequence). The CDR3 runs 17 residues. The CDR3 protein is CASSQLPGTGGYYGYTF. CDR3 coding DNA: TGTGCCAGCAGCCAGTTGCCCGGGACAGGGGGCTACTATGGCTACACCTTC.

The genes are TRBV6-5 and TRBJ2-7; 8 bases are a match to TRBD2. The CDR3 spans 13 residues. In germline, CDR1 is MNHEY, CDR2 SVGAGI. The ends lost 6 bases at V and 5 bases at J; junction bases unmatched: 6. The CDR3, as DNA: TGTGCCAGCAGCCGTAGCGGGAACCACGAGCAGTACTTC. Amino acid sequence: CASSRSGNHEQYF.

This clone showed up just once. The chain combines TRBV5-5 with TRBJ1-5, with 11 nucleotides matching TRBD1. V gave up 4 bases and J gave up 0 bases; unmatched junction bases: 6. This CDR3 contains 17 residues. Germline loops: CDR1 SGHKS, CDR2 YYEKEE (reference sequence). The CDR3 nucleotides are TGTGCCAGCAGCCGGGACAGGGGGGGATATAGCAATCAGCCCCAGCATTTT. It yields the protein CASSRDRGGYSNQPQHF.

The genes are TRBV7-2 and TRBJ1-2; tentative D call: TRBD1 (6 bases). This CDR3 comprises 13 residues. Trimming shortened V by 6 bases and J by 8 bases, and 16 bases separated the two germline ends. CDR1 and CDR2 from the germline V gene are SGHTA and FQGNSA. The CDR3 reads CASRPNRVGGYTF. In DNA, the CDR3 is TGTGCCAGCAGGCCTAACAGGGTCGGCGGCTACACCTTC.

V usage is TRBV3-1 (or the pseudogene TRBV3-2) and J usage is TRBJ1-3; no clear D gene. V gave up 4 bases and J gave up 1 base, with 11 bases separating them. The CDR3 totals 15 residues. Germline V gene data show CDR1 as LGHDT and CDR2 as YNNKEL (reference sequence). The CDR3 loop reads CASSPRVRSGNTIYF. CDR3 bases: TGTGCCAGCAGCCCGAGGGTCCGATCTGGAAACACCATATATTTT.

Comments on this clone: This CDR3 is also generated by other DNA sequences in the sample. V and J are TRBV6-5 and TRBJ1-5, with TRBD1 identical over 8 bases. Germline V gene sequence: CDR1 MNHEY, CDR2 SVGAGI. Losses at the gene ends were 5 bases for V and 0 bases for J; bases not matched to a gene: 3. The CDR3 totals 15 residues. This chain's CDR3 is CASSLDRGSNQPQHF. The CDR3 DNA sequence: TGTGCCAGCAGTCTAGACAGGGGTAGCAATCAGCCCCAGCATTTT.

The gene calls are TRBV6-4 and TRBJ2-7; D is unresolved. Germline CDR1 and CDR2: MRHNA and SNTAGT. The V gene lost 6 bases and the J gene lost 0 bases, with 15 bases spanning the gap. The CDR3 is 15 amino acids. CDR3 coding DNA: TGTGCCAGCAGGGCACCCGCCCCTAGCTCCTACGAGCAGTACTTC. Its protein product is CASRAPAPSSYEQYF.

The chain joins TRBV6-2 or TRBV6-3 to TRBJ1-2, with TRBD1 matching 8 bases. There are 14 residues in the CDR3. V gave up 7 bases and J gave up 7 bases; unmatched junction bases: 11. The germline V gene encodes CDR1 MNHEY and CDR2 SVGEGT. The CDR3, as DNA: TGTGCCAGCAACCCCGACAGGGGATCTCTTGGCTACACCTTC. This sequence encodes CASNPDRGSLGYTF.

The chain has TRBV28 and TRBJ1-5; possibly TRBD1 for D (6 bases). The CDR3 loop spans 17 amino acids. CDR1 and CDR2 (germline): MDHEN, SYDVKM. Trimming cost V 1 base and J 4 bases, with 17 bases left between them. The CDR3 loop reads CASSLYRAVYTNQPQHF. In nucleotides, the CDR3 is TGTGCCAGCAGTTTATACAGGGCTGTCTACACTAATCAGCCCCAGCATTTT.

This sequence joins TRBV7-3 and TRBJ1-1; D is possibly TRBD1 (5 bases). V was trimmed by 5 bases and J by 1 base, leaving 8 bases between them. This CDR3 is built from 13 residues. Germline-derived CDR1 and CDR2 are SGHTA and FQGTGA. This CDR3 is CASSAGRNTEAFF. As DNA, the CDR3 is TGTGCCAGCAGCGCGGGACGGAACACTGAAGCTTTCTTT.

The chain has TRBV28 and TRBJ2-7; tentatively, D is TRBD1 (6 bases). The germline V gene has CDR1 MDHEN and CDR2 SYDVKM. The CDR3 totals 15 residues. Deletions cut 6 bases from V and 3 bases from J, with 18 bases between. As DNA, the CDR3 is TGTGCCAGCAGCCAGGATCAGGGGTTATTCTACGAGCAGTACTTC. Protein product: CASSQDQGLFYEQYF.

The rearrangement links TRBV27 to TRBJ2-7; TRBD1 matches 8 bases. Germline V gene sequence: CDR1 MNHEY, CDR2 SMNVEV (reference sequence). V lost 3 bases and J lost 6; bases outside the gene matches: 7. CDR3 size: 14 residues. The CDR3, as DNA: TGTGCCAGCAGTTTCGGCAGGGGGCTTGTCGAGCAGTACTTC. Translating gives CASSFGRGLVEQYF.

The chain employs TRBV9 and TRBJ1-4; D ambiguous. The CDR3 is 14 amino acids. Trimming cost V 0 bases and J 6 bases, with 9 bases left between them. The germline V gene encodes CDR1 SGDLS and CDR2 YYNGEE. The CDR3 loop is CASSVGQVDEKLFF. CDR3 sequence (DNA): TGTGCCAGCAGCGTAGGGCAGGTAGATGAAAAACTGTTTTTT. Combining the CDR3 with reference TRBV9 and TRBJ1-4 gives the whole variable domain DSGVTQTPKHLITATGQRVTLRCSPRSGDLSVYWYQQSLDQGLQFLIQYYNGEERAKGNILERFSAQQFPDLHSELNLSSLELGDSALYFCASSVGQVDEKLFFGSGTQLSVL.

The chain employs TRBV9 and TRBJ2-3, with D uncertain. The length of the CDR3 is 15 residues. V was trimmed by 3 bases and J by 0 bases, leaving 11 bases between them. CDR1 and CDR2 (germline): SGDLS, YYNGEE. The CDR3 region is CASSGQVTSTDTQYF. CDR3 nucleotides: TGTGCCAGCAGCGGTCAGGTAACTAGCACAGATACGCAGTATTTT.